This TCR beta chain was captured by sequencing in a study of beta chain features in type 1 diabetes. Expressed TCRB transcripts got sequenced, as all isolated RNA was reverse transcribed. Sequencing used immunoSEQ multiplex PCR; TCRdb keeps in-frame clones, though not all of them. The sample consists of 95,000 to 150,000 clones, around a sixth of them appearing once. Study results and caveats: Insertions were fewer and deletions more numerous at VDJ junctions in type 1 diabetes patients. Reads derived from cDNA could over-represent cells showing high TCR expression. Shorter TCRB CDR3s, moderately but significantly so, were found in Type 1 diabetes patients in all four CD4+ subsets.

With regard to this clone: Its cognate antigen is unknown.

CDR3 length: 13 amino acids. Germline lookup yields CDR1 GTSNPN and CDR2 SVGIG (reference sequence). Trimming took off 0 bases at V and 5 bases at J, with 9 bases between the two ends. Donors underwent one heparinised blood draw, 90 to 150 mL on average. CD4+ naive, central memory, regulatory and stem cell-like memory cells were sorted via CD45RO/CCR7/CD25/CD127/CD95/CD27. The chain has TRBV30 and TRBJ2-3, with D uncertain. The receptor was isolated from a man between 18 and 35 years old with type 1 diabetes. Source material: central memory CD4+ T cells from blood. CDR3 nucleotides: TGTGCCTGGAGTGTACGTATGCAAGATACGCAGTATTTT. Its protein is CAWSVRMQDTQYF.